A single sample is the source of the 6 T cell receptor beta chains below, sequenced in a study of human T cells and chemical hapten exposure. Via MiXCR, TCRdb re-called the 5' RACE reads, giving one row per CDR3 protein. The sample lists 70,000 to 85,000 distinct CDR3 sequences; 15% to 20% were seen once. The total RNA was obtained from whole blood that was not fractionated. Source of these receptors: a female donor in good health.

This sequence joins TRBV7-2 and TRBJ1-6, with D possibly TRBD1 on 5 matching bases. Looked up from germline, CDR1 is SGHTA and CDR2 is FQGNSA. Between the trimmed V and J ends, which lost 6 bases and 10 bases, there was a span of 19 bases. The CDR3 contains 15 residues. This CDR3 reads CASSLDTGLGSPLHF. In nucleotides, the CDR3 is TGTGCCAGCAGTCTAGACACAGGTTTAGGGTCACCCCTCCACTTT.

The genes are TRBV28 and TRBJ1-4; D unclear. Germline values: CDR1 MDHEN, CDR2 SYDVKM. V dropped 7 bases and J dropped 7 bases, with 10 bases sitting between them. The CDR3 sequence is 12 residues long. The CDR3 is CASNRRIEKLFF. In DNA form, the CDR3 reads TGTGCCAGCAACCGTAGGATTGAAAAACTGTTTTTT.

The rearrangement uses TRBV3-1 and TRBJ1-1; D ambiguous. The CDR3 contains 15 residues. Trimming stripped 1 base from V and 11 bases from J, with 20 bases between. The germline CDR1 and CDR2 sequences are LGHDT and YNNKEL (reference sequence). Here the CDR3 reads CASSQVESPLMQAFF. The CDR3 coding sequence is TGTGCCAGCAGCCAAGTTGAAAGCCCTCTTATGCAGGCTTTCTTT.

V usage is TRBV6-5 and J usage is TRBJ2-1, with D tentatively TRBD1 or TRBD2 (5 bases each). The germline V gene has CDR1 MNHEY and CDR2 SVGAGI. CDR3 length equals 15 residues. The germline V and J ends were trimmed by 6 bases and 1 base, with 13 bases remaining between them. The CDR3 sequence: CASSSGTPSYNEQFF. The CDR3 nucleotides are TGTGCCAGCAGCTCGGGGACCCCATCCTACAATGAGCAGTTCTTC.

The CDR3 loop reads CASSTDRGTEAFF. The CDR3, as DNA: TGTGCCAGCAGCACTGACAGAGGGACTGAAGCTTTCTTT. The chain carries TRBV12-3 or TRBV12-4 and TRBJ1-1, with D tentatively TRBD1 (5 bases). Trimming removed 6 bases at V and 5 bases at J, with 13 bases between. The CDR3 is 13 residues long.

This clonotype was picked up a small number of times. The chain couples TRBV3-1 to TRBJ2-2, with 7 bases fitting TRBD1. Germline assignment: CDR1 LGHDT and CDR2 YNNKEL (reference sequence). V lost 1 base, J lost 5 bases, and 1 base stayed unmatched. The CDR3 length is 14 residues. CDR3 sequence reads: CASSQGQGTGELFF. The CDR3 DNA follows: TGTGCCAGCAGCCAAGGACAGGGAACCGGGGAGCTGTTTTTT.